The clone carrying this TCR beta chain was counted ten times or more. Molecules of cDNA were individually given unique molecular identifiers that were attached to them. TCRdb reprocessed the 5' RACE reads via MiXCR and lists one record per CDR3 protein. The sample has fewer than 30,000 distinct CDR3 sequences; 5% to 6.5% are singletons. This record belongs to a study of early T cells in non-severe SARS-CoV-2 infection. V lost 3 bases and J 1 base, leaving 12 bases between the germline ends. CDR3 length equals 15 residues. The germline CDR1 and CDR2 sequences are SGHTA and FQGNSA. The source is an adult who was a healthcare worker with PCR-confirmed SARS-CoV-2 infection or an uninfected control (not recorded which). V and J are TRBV7-2 and TRBJ1-1; D call uncertain. The material was whole blood, obtained at baseline. The DNA for the CDR3 is TGTGCCAGCAGCTTTTTGGGGTCGGCGAACACTGAAGCTTTCTTT. This gives the protein CASSFLGSANTEAFF.